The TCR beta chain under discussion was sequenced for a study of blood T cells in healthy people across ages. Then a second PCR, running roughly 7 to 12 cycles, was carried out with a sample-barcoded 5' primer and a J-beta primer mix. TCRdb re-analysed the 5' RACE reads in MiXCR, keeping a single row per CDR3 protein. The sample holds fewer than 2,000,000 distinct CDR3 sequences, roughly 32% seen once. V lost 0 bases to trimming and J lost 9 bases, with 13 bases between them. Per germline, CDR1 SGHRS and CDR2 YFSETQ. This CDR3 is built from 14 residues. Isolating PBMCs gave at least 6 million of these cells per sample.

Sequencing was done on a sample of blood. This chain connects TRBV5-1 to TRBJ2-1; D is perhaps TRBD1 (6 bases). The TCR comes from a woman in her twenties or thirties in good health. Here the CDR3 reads CASSLGSRGSEQFF. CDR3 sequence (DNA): TGCGCCAGCAGCTTGGGGTCCAGGGGTAGTGAGCAGTTCTTC.